The 10 T cell receptor beta chains given below trace back to one sample, sequenced in a study of shared clonotypes between healthy human individuals. Method: immunoSEQ multiplex PCR; TCRdb's copy keeps in-frame clones and lacks some. The sample contains 1.5 million to 2.5 million clones, about 95% of which appear only once. CD8 cells classed as naive were CD45RO-negative and positively selected for CCR7, excluding terminally differentiated effector memory CD45RA+ cells. The specimen sequenced was naive CD8+ T cells sorted from blood. Source of these receptors: a man younger than 30 in good health.

The gene calls are TRBV7-9 and TRBJ2-5; TRBD2 might be the D (6 bases). The CDR3 is 15 amino acids. V was cut by 1 base and J by 9 bases, with 18 bases left in between. Germline-derived CDR1 and CDR2 are SEHNR and FQNEAQ (reference sequence). CDR3 sequence: CASSLGPGTSEAQYF. The CDR3 DNA follows: TGTGCCAGCAGCTTAGGTCCTGGGACTTCTGAGGCCCAGTACTTC.

V and J are TRBV2 and TRBJ2-1, with no clear D. Per the germline V gene, CDR1 is SNHLY and CDR2 is FYNNEI. This CDR3 contains 15 residues. V shed 0 bases and J shed 9 bases, with 15 bases lying between them. The CDR3 sequence is CASSEADLGMGEQFF. The CDR3, as DNA: TGTGCCAGCAGTGAAGCGGATCTAGGGATGGGTGAGCAGTTCTTC.

This rearrangement joins TRBV5-1 to TRBJ2-7; 7 nucleotides agree with TRBD1. Germline lookup yields CDR1 SGHRS and CDR2 YFSETQ. Trimming at V came to 0 bases and at J to 4 bases, leaving 4 bases not matched to a gene. This CDR3 has 14 amino acids. CDR3 residues: CASSLELQGYEQYF. The CDR3 DNA reads as TGCGCCAGCAGCTTGGAACTACAGGGGTACGAGCAGTACTTC.

This clone was recorded only once. The genes are TRBV4-3 and TRBJ1-3; D might be TRBD1 (5 bases). Trimming removed 1 base from V and 2 bases from J, with 9 bases in between. Germline V gene lookup returns CDR1 LGHNA and CDR2 YSLEER. The length of the CDR3 is 15 residues. The CDR3 bases are TGCGCCAGCAGCCAAGTATGGGGGGCTGGAAACACCATATATTTT. Protein product: CASSQVWGAGNTIYF.

The J gene is TRBJ2-5, the V gene TRBV4-2; possible D gene TRBD1, 6 bases. The ends were cut back, 0 bases at V and 7 bases at J, with 15 bases in the middle. CDR3 length equals 15 residues. The V gene's germline CDR1 is LGHNA and CDR2 YNFKEQ. The CDR3 region is CASSQEFAGVGTQYF. The CDR3 nucleotides read TGTGCCAGCAGCCAAGAATTTGCAGGGGTGGGGACCCAGTACTTC.

The J gene is TRBJ2-7, the V gene TRBV4-1; D gene unclear. The germline V and J ends were trimmed by 6 bases and 4 bases, with 13 bases remaining between them. The CDR3 extends over 13 amino acids. Germline V gives CDR1 MGHRA, CDR2 YSYEKL. CDR3 sequence (DNA): TGCGCCAGCAGTCCCGTGAGTGCGTACGAGCAGTACTTC. This sequence encodes CASSPVSAYEQYF.

The chain employs TRBV5-1 and TRBJ2-3, with TRBD1 matching over 10 bases. Germline assignment: CDR1 SGHRS and CDR2 YFSETQ. V gave up 4 bases and J gave up 4 bases; unmatched junction bases: 3. The CDR3 totals 14 residues. The CDR3 region is CASSPGQGADTQYF. The CDR3 DNA follows: TGCGCCAGCAGCCCCGGACAGGGGGCAGATACGCAGTATTTT.

The CDR3 DNA reads as TGTGCCAGCAGAGGGGGGTCCATCTCCTACGAGCAGTACTTC. Its translation is CASRGGSISYEQYF. The chain employs TRBV2 and TRBJ2-7; D is possibly TRBD1 or TRBD2 (6 bases each). V dropped 6 bases and J dropped 0 bases, with 12 bases sitting between them. Per germline, CDR1 SNHLY and CDR2 FYNNEI. The CDR3 contains 14 residues.

The J gene is TRBJ1-1, the V gene TRBV27; the D gene is possibly TRBD1 (6 bases). Germline V gene sequence: CDR1 MNHEY, CDR2 SMNVEV (reference sequence). The CDR3 has 14 residues. V lost 6 bases, J lost 5 bases, and 16 bases lay in between. In nucleotides, the CDR3 is TGTGCCAGCAGCTTTTTGGGGGCCCTAACTGAAGCTTTCTTT. Translation gives CASSFLGALTEAFF.

The chain recombines TRBV27 with TRBJ1-2; 7 bases align to TRBD1. CDR3 size: 15 residues. From germline, CDR1 is MNHEY and CDR2 SMNVEV (reference sequence). The ends lost 2 bases at V and 6 bases at J; junction bases unmatched: 9. CDR3 loop: CASSLATTGPHGYTF. DNA of the CDR3: TGTGCCAGCAGTTTAGCTACGACAGGGCCCCATGGCTACACCTTC.